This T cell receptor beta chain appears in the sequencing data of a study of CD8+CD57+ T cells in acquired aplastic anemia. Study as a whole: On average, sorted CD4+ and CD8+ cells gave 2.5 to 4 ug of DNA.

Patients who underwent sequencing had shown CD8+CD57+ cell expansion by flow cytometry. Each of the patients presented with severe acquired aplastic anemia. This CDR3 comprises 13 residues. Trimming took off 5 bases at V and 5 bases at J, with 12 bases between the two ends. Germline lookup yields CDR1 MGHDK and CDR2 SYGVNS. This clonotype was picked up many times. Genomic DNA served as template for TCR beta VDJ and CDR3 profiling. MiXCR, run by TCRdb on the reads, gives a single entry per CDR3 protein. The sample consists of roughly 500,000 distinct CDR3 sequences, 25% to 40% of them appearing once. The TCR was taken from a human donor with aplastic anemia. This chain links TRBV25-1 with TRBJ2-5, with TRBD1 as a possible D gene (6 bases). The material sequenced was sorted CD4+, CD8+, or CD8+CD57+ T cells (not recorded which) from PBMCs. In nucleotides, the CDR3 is TGTGCCAGCAGTCAAACAGGGCTGGAGACCCAGTACTTC. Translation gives CASSQTGLETQYF.